This T cell receptor (beta chain) emerged from a study of breast tumors, draining lymph nodes, adjacent tissues. Regarding this clonotype: Its antigen is unidentified.

Axillary draining lymph nodes of breast cancer patients supplied the node samples. The study's findings and limits: Findings are consistent with lymph node origin and intratumoral expansion of most tumor T cells.

TCRdb independently ran MiXCR on the multiplex PCR reads; one entry per CDR3 protein. The sample includes around 190,000 distinct CDR3 sequences, around a third seen only once; the top ten take 4.3%. This CDR3 is built from 13 residues. Germline V CDR1 and CDR2: SQVTM, ANQGSEA. The junction had 8 bases not matched to a gene; V was cut back by 7 bases and J by 3 bases. The clonotype was recovered from a female donor with breast cancer. Some clones in this sample may be carry-over from other donors' samples. Sequencing was carried out using axillary lymph node tissue. This chain connects TRBV29-1 to TRBJ1-2, with TRBD1 matching 7 bases. The CDR3 DNA sequence: TGCAGCGCCCAGACAGGGACTCACTATGGCTACACCTTC. Encoded protein: CSAQTGTHYGYTF.